These 23 T cell receptor beta chains were sequenced from one sample in a study of sequential checkpoint blockade in melanoma. The assay was immunoSEQ multiplex PCR, and TCRdb's table has in-frame clones only and misses some. The repertoire consists of under 15,000 clones, with approximately 30% occurring once and the leading ten covering approximately 19%. Treatment indicated: randomized to nivolumab then ipilimumab (arm A) or the reverse (arm B). The sample consisted of tumor tissue (inferred from file names), taken from a patient given nivolumab and ipilimumab in sequence. The receptor set was obtained from a human donor with melanoma.

This clone is medium-sized within its sample. This chain links TRBV11-3 with TRBJ2-1, with D perhaps TRBD1 (6 bases). Trimming removed 3 bases at V and 6 bases at J, with 24 bases between. The CDR3 consists of 18 residues. Looked up from germline, CDR1 is SGHNT and CDR2 is YENEEA. The CDR3 coding sequence is TGTGCCAGCAGCTTGGGTATCGGTCCCGGACAGAGGGGCAATGAGCAGTTCTTC. Translation: CASSLGIGPGQRGNEQFF.

The rearrangement uses TRBV5-1 and TRBJ2-2; possibly TRBD1 for D (5 bases). Trimming pared 1 base from V and 8 bases from J, leaving 12 bases between. CDR1 SGHRS and CDR2 YFSETQ come from the germline V gene. CDR3 length equals 14 residues. CDR3 DNA sequence: TGCGCCAGCAGCTTGAGGGGCCATGCTGGGGAGCTGTTTTTT. Translation gives CASSLRGHAGELFF. The whole variable domain, remainder taken from reference TRBV5-1 and TRBJ2-2, is KAGVTQTPRYLIKTRGQQVTLSCSPISGHRSVSWYQQTPGQGLQFLFEYFSETQRNKGNFPGRFSGRQFSNSRSEMNVSTLELGDSALYLCASSLRGHAGELFFGEGSRLTVL.

This clone was seen only a few times. V is TRBV15 and J is TRBJ2-5, with D perhaps matching TRBD1 or TRBD2 (7 bases each). Trimming cost V 3 bases and J 7 bases, with 21 bases left between them. The length of the CDR3 is 16 residues. From germline, CDR1 is LNHNV and CDR2 YYDKDF (reference sequence). CDR3 nucleotide sequence: TGTGCCACCAGCAGGGGGGGGACAGAAGGGGGTGGGACCCAGTACTTC. As protein: CATSRGGTEGGGTQYF.

The chain links TRBV29-1 to TRBJ1-3; tentatively, D is TRBD1 (5 bases). Germline CDR1 is SQVTM and CDR2 is ANQGSEA. The CDR3 has 13 amino acids. V shed 0 bases and J shed 4 bases, with 7 bases lying between them. Here the CDR3 reads CSVEDWGGNTIYF. The DNA for the CDR3 is TGCAGCGTTGAAGATTGGGGGGGAAACACCATATATTTT.

The CDR3 bases are TGCGCCAGCAGCCTGGCCGGGTTAAAGACGAACTATGGCTACACCTTC. Amino acid sequence: CASSLAGLKTNYGYTF. The chain combines TRBV5-1 with TRBJ1-2; D remains ambiguous. This CDR3 spans 16 amino acids. Trimming removed 4 bases from V and 2 bases from J, with 18 bases in between. In germline, CDR1 is SGHRS, CDR2 YFSETQ.

V and J are TRBV11-3 and TRBJ2-3, with a possible D match to TRBD2 (5 bases). The CDR3 loop spans 15 amino acids. The germline V gene has CDR1 SGHNT and CDR2 YENEEA. Trimming took 2 bases from V and 3 from J, leaving 12 bases between them. The CDR3 DNA reads as TGTGCCAGCAGCTTACAGCGGAGAGGGACAGATACGCAGTATTTT. Amino acid sequence: CASSLQRRGTDTQYF.

The table lists this clone with a few counts. This chain joins TRBV18 and TRBJ1-5; D perhaps matches TRBD1 (5 bases). Germline assignment: CDR1 KGHSH and CDR2 LQKENI. Trimming pared 5 bases from V and 3 bases from J, leaving 14 bases between. This CDR3 comprises 15 residues. The CDR3 nucleotides are TGTGCCAGCTCATCCTACGGGGCCCCCAATCAGCCCCAGCATTTT. Protein product: CASSSYGAPNQPQHF.

This clone was seen a handful of times. The genes are TRBV14 and TRBJ1-2; TRBD1 aligns across 8 bases. CDR3 size: 13 residues. Looked up from germline, CDR1 is SGHDN and CDR2 is FVKESK. V lost 6 bases, J lost 4 bases, and 4 bases stayed unmatched. CDR3 region: CASRPTGGYGYTF. DNA of the CDR3: TGTGCCAGCAGACCAACAGGGGGCTATGGCTACACCTTC.

This clone was detected once. CDR3 in DNA: TGTGCCAGTAGTATCGGTCGACAGGGGATCGTGGCCCAGCATTTT. Translating gives CASSIGRQGIVAQHF. The chain couples TRBV19 to TRBJ1-5; 8 bases are shared with TRBD1. The junction had 12 bases not matched to a gene; V was cut back by 3 bases and J by 11 bases. This CDR3 region has 15 residues. Germline V lookup: CDR1 LNHDA, CDR2 SQIVND (reference sequence).

The chain has TRBV6-8 and TRBJ2-7, with 9 bases that match TRBD2. The junction had 5 bases not matched to a gene; V was cut back by 9 bases and J by 2 bases. The germline V gene has CDR1 MNHGY and CDR2 SAAAGT. The CDR3 consists of 13 residues. In nucleotides, the CDR3 is TGTGCCAGTTTAGCGGGGGAGACCTACGAGCAGTACTTC. Translation: CASLAGETYEQYF.

This clone was counted a few times. The V gene is TRBV29-1, the J gene TRBJ2-1; maybe TRBD2 (5 bases). V shed 5 bases and J shed 2 bases, with 10 bases lying between them. The CDR3 length is 13 residues. Germline V gene sequence: CDR1 SQVTM, CDR2 ANQGSEA. Here the CDR3 DNA reads TGCAGCGTTAGGGAGTGGGCCTACAATGAGCAGTTCTTC. Protein sequence: CSVREWAYNEQFF.

The table lists this clone with a few counts. The chain combines TRBV6-8 with TRBJ2-1; D is unclear. Germline V gene data show CDR1 as MNHGY and CDR2 as SAAAGT. The CDR3 contains 14 residues. Between the trimmed V and J ends, which lost 2 bases and 2 bases, there was a span of 7 bases. As DNA, the CDR3 is TGTGCCAGCAGTTACGAACAAGCCTACAATGAGCAGTTCTTC. This codes for CASSYEQAYNEQFF.

This chain joins TRBV28 and TRBJ1-1; D gene unclear. This CDR3 has 13 residues. CDR1 MDHEN and CDR2 SYDVKM come from the germline V gene. Trimming removed 5 bases at V and 4 bases at J, with 11 bases between. The CDR3 DNA reads TGTGCCAGCAGTCTTGTCGGGAGCACTGAAGCTTTCTTT. It is translated as CASSLVGSTEAFF.

This chain connects TRBV5-1 to TRBJ2-2; D gene unclear. V lost 6 bases to trimming and J lost 0 bases, with 15 bases between them. The CDR3 has 16 residues. Germline V lookup: CDR1 SGHRS, CDR2 YFSETQ. CDR3: CASNKAQTANTGELFF. The CDR3 nucleotides read TGCGCCAGCAACAAAGCCCAAACGGCGAACACCGGGGAGCTGTTTTTT. The full variable domain, with the rest looked up from reference TRBV5-1 and TRBJ2-2, is KAGVTQTPRYLIKTRGQQVTLSCSPISGHRSVSWYQQTPGQGLQFLFEYFSETQRNKGNFPGRFSGRQFSNSRSEMNVSTLELGDSALYLCASNKAQTANTGELFFGEGSRLTVL.

In this sample, this clone is medium-sized. The chain couples TRBV6-8 to TRBJ2-2, with D uncertain. From germline, CDR1 is MNHGY and CDR2 SAAAGT. The ends were cut back, 6 bases at V and 5 bases at J, with 10 bases in the middle. The length of the CDR3 is 13 residues. This chain's CDR3 is CASRRPSTGELFF. CDR3 bases: TGTGCCAGCAGACGCCCGTCAACCGGGGAGCTGTTTTTT.

V gene TRBV23-1 combines with J gene TRBJ1-5; D is ambiguous. Being an ORF, TRBV23-1 has a function that is uncertain. The CDR3 has 13 residues. V shed 6 bases and J shed 4 bases, with 10 bases lying between them. The CDR3 spells CASSLTPNQPQHF. DNA for the CDR3: TGCGCCAGCAGCTTGACACCAAATCAGCCCCAGCATTTT.

The chain is built from TRBV6-1 and TRBJ1-3; D gene uncertain. The length of the CDR3 is 15 residues. Germline V gene lookup returns CDR1 MNHNS and CDR2 SASEGT. With 2 bases removed from V and 1 base from J, the gap between germline ends came to 9 bases. CDR3 sequence reads: CASSEIGFSGNTIYF. Here the CDR3 DNA reads TGTGCCAGCAGTGAAATTGGTTTTTCTGGAAACACCATATATTTT.

This clone was seen only a few times. The V gene is TRBV6-8, the J gene TRBJ1-2; 7 bases match TRBD1. Germline V gene lookup returns CDR1 MNHGY and CDR2 SAAAGT. The V gene end was trimmed by 2 bases and the J gene end by 4 bases; junction bases not matched to a gene: 4. The CDR3 has 14 residues. The CDR3 DNA reads TGTGCCAGCAGTTACCTACAGGGGAGCTATGGCTACACCTTC. Residues: CASSYLQGSYGYTF.

The rearrangement uses TRBV19 and TRBJ2-1; D call uncertain. The length of the CDR3 is 15 residues. Germline V gives CDR1 LNHDA, CDR2 SQIVND (reference sequence). V shed 3 bases and J shed 0 bases, with 9 bases lying between them. CDR3 bases: TGTGCCAGTAGTATTGACAAAAGCTCCTACAATGAGCAGTTCTTC. This encodes CASSIDKSSYNEQFF.

V usage is TRBV29-1 and J usage is TRBJ2-7; maybe TRBD2 (6 bases). The CDR3 runs 14 residues. The germline V gene has CDR1 SQVTM and CDR2 ANQGSEA. The ends were cut back, 6 bases at V and 2 bases at J, with 17 bases in the middle. Written as DNA, the CDR3 is TGCAGCGTCGAACCCACAGGCGGGACCTACGAGCAGTACTTC. It codes for CSVEPTGGTYEQYF.

The chain joins TRBV2 to TRBJ2-2; D gene ambiguous. V lost 6 bases and J 5 bases, leaving 13 bases between the germline ends. Germline V CDR1 and CDR2: SNHLY, FYNNEI. The CDR3 consists of 14 residues. The CDR3 region has the DNA TGTGCCAGCAGCCACCCGCCCCGTACCGGGGAGCTGTTTTTT. The encoded protein is CASSHPPRTGELFF. The full variable domain, in which reference TRBV2 and TRBJ2-2 provide the parts outside the CDR3, is EPEVTQTPSHQVTQMGQEVILRCVPISNHLYFYWYRQILGQKVEFLVSFYNNEISEKSEIFDDQFSVERPDGSNFTLKIRSTKLEDSAMYFCASSHPPRTGELFFGEGSRLTVL.

The rearrangement uses TRBV14 and TRBJ2-5; D may be TRBD2 (5 bases). V was trimmed by 3 bases and J by 4 bases, leaving 12 bases between them. The CDR3 is 14 amino acids. The germline V gene encodes CDR1 SGHDN and CDR2 FVKESK. CDR3 protein: CASSHLDAGETQYF. DNA for the CDR3: TGTGCCAGCAGCCACCTCGACGCGGGAGAGACCCAGTACTTC.

The rearrangement links TRBV4-1 to TRBJ1-2; D uncertain. The CDR3 totals 12 residues. Germline V gene lookup returns CDR1 MGHRA and CDR2 YSYEKL. Trimming left V 5 bases short and J 8 bases short, with 12 bases between. Here the CDR3 DNA reads TGCGCCAGCAGCTTTGATCGGCGGGGCTACACCTTC. This translates into CASSFDRRGYTF.